This T cell receptor (beta chain) stems from a study of T-cell reconstitution after alpha-beta-depleted transplantation in children (dated by TCRdb to between 2015 and 2016). A note on the overall study: Using TCR repertoire profiling, the study followed T-cell immune reconstitution in a quantitative way in children after TCRalphabeta/CD19-depleted allogeneic hematopoietic cell transplantation. Study-wide conclusions, independent of this receptor: The apparently early alphabetaT-cell count recovery about two months after transplant was reportedly dependent on only several hundred rapidly expanded clones derived from non-depleted graft cells. The frequencies of hyperexpanded clones fell over the following months, and after one year, T-cell counts and TCRbeta diversity were mostly attributed to newly produced T cells. In some patients, the high TCRbeta diversity seen at day 60 was put down to recipient T cells and intrathymic progenitors that had survived conditioning.

This sample's treatment or condition label indicates: allogeneic hematopoietic cell transplantation with graft depleted of TCRalphabeta T cells and CD19 B cells. Transplant recipients were children who received TCRalphabeta/CD19-depleted allogeneic hematopoietic cell grafts. V lost 1 base and J lost 9 bases, and the count of bases not matched to a germline gene is 6. The CDR3, from cysteine to phenylalanine, totals 15 residues. Of all the DNA, just the CDR3 is kept, 45 bases in frame from base 1. CDR1 DFQATT and CDR2 SNEGSKA are derived from the germline V gene (reference sequence). Library preparation was by PCR. Sequencing was carried out with an Illumina HiSeq 2500. TCR library preparation used molecular barcoding, with unique molecular identifiers applied to normalize quantification of the TCRbeta repertoire. TCRdb reworked the public reads: Q25 trimming with fastp, MiXCR clone assembly, productive beta chains retained. Merged by CDR3 protein, the rows form single entries marked with the most common genes and DNA. The sample table lists roughly 50,000 distinct CDR3 sequences, approximately 43% of them with a count of one. 98% of the sample is held by the ten biggest clonotypes.

Notes on this clonotype: This clone's antigen is unknown. Per-base quality was not reported, and no clone a single base away is much larger than it.

The receptor comes from a male patient younger than 18 who had a stem cell transplant for acute lymphoblastic leukemia, so the T cells may come from the graft donor. Here the chain combines TRBV20-1 and TRBJ2-1, with 13 central nucleotides matching TRBD2. Material: PBMCs, mostly from graft donor cells, obtained 360 days after TCRalphabeta/CD19-depleted stem cell transplant. CDR3 sequence: CSARGLAGGLGEQFF. In nucleotide form, the sequence is TGCAGTGCTAGAGGACTAGCGGGAGGTCTCGGTGAGCAGTTCTTC.